This T cell receptor beta chain is from a study of T-cell memory formation after mild COVID-19. Study background: The two donors had largely donor-specific TCR clusters. General study points: Certain responding clones were present in pre-infection memory, suggesting participation of cross-reactive memory.

This clonotype was counted between two and nine times. Its target is unknown. V shed 2 bases and J shed 5 bases, with 7 bases lying between them. The germline V gene has CDR1 SGHDT and CDR2 YYEEEE. The CDR3 loop spans 12 amino acids. 5'RACE with constant-segment primers yielded barcoded, UMI-tagged TCR alpha and TCR beta cDNA libraries. TCRdb independently ran MiXCR on the 5' RACE reads; one entry per CDR3 protein. The sample consists of about 90,000 distinct CDR3 sequences, approximately 13% of them appearing once. Sequences were obtained from PBMCs or a T cell subset sorted from them (not recorded which). The V call is TRBV5-6, the J call TRBJ1-1; no reliable D call. The clonotype was recovered from an adult woman who had mild COVID-19 (a few samples of this study predate the infection). Cell type and time point are not known. This CDR3 reads CASSLMTTEAFF. DNA of the CDR3: TGTGCCAGCAGCTTAATGACGACTGAAGCTTTCTTT.